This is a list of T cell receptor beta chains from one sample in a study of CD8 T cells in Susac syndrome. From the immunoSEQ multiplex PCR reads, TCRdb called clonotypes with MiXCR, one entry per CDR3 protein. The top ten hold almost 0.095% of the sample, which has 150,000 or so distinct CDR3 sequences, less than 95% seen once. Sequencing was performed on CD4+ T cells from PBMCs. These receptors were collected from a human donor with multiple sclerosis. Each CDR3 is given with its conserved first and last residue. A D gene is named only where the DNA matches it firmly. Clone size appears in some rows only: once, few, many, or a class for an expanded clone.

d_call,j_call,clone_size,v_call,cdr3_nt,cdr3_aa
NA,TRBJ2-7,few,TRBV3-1,TGTGCCAGCAGCCAAGGGACAACCTCTTTAGAGTACTTC,CASSQGTTSLEYF
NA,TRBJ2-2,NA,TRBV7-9,TGTGCCAGCAGTTCCACACTCAGCAAGCCCACCGGGGAGCTGTTTTTT,CASSSTLSKPTGELFF
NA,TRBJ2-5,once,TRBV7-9,TGTGCCAGCAGCCACCGGGACGGCCTAAAAGAGACCCAGTACTTC,CASSHRDGLKETQYF
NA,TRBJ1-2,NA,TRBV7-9,TGTGCCAGCAGCTCCGAGACTCATGGCTACACCTTC,CASSSETHGYTF
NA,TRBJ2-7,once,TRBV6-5,TGTGCCAGCAGGACTCGACGGAGCTACGAGCAGTACTTC,CASRTRRSYEQYF
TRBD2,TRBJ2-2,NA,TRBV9,TGTGCCAGCAGCCCCGGGACTAGCTATAACACCGGGGAGCTGTTTTTT,CASSPGTSYNTGELFF
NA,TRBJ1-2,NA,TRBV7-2,TGTGCCAGCAGCTCAGCAGCCAGGGATCGAGGCTACACCTTC,CASSSAARDRGYTF
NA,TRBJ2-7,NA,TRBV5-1,TGCGCCAGCAGCTTAAGGGCGGGGACCTCCTACGAGCAGTACTTC,CASSLRAGTSYEQYF
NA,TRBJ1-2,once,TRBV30,TGTGCCTGGAGTGTACCCTGGGCAGGCCTCTATGGCTACACCTTC,CAWSVPWAGLYGYTF
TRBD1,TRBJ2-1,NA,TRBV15,TGTGCCACCACCAAGGGTCAGGGGGACGGTGAGCAGTTCTTC,CATTKGQGDGEQFF
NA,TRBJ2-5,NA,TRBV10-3,TGTGCCATCAGTGGGACAGACGCCCCAGAGACCCAGTACTTC,CAISGTDAPETQYF
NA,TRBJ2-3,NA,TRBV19,TGTGCCAGTAGTATTTCGGGTGTGAGGATGGGAGATACGCAGTATTTT,CASSISGVRMGDTQYF
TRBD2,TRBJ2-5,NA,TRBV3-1,TGTGCCAGCAGTCTTACTAGCGGGAGGGAGACCCAGTACTTC,CASSLTSGRETQYF
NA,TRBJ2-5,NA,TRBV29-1,TGCAGCGGGTTCACTGTAACCTTCCGCACCCAGTACTTC,CSGFTVTFRTQYF
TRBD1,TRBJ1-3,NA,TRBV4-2,TGTGCCAGCGGGTCCGGGACAGTTTTCCTTCGCTCTGGAAACACCATATATTTT,CASGSGTVFLRSGNTIYF
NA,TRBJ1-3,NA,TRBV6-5,TGTGCCAGCAGTTACCCTGAACACAGCTCTGGAAACACCATATATTTT,CASSYPEHSSGNTIYF
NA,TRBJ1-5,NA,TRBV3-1,TGTGCCAGCAGCCAAGCCGGGTCGGGGCAGCCCCAGCATTTT,CASSQAGSGQPQHF
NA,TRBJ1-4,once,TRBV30,TGTGCCACGGAGGTCACAGGGAGTAAATTGTTTTTT,CATEVTGSKLFF
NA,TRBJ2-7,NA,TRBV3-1,TGTGCCAGCAGCCATTCTACTAGGGTGAACTACGAGCAGTACTTC,CASSHSTRVNYEQYF
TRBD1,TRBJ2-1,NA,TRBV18,TGTGCCAGCTCACTAACAGGGGTCCATGAGCAGTTCTTC,CASSLTGVHEQFF
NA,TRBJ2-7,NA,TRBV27,TGTGCCAGCAGTTTAATTTGGGGACCCTACGAGCAGTACTTC,CASSLIWGPYEQYF
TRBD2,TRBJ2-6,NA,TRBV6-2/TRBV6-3,TGTGCCAGCCTAGCGGGAGGCTTCTCTGGGGCCAACGTCCTGACTTTC,CASLAGGFSGANVLTF
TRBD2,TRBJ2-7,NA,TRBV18,TGTGCCAGCTCACCCGGACTAGCGGGAACTAACGAGCAGTACTTC,CASSPGLAGTNEQYF
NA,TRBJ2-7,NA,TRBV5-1,TGCGCCAGCAGCTTGGTCGCGGGACGGGGCGAGCAGTACTTC,CASSLVAGRGEQYF
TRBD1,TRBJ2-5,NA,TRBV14,TGTGCCAGCAGCCGTCGGGCAGGGGGCTCGCAAGAGACCCAGTACTTC,CASSRRAGGSQETQYF
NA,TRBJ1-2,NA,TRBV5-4,TGTGCCAGCAGACCAGCAGGTTGGGGCTACACCTTC,CASRPAGWGYTF
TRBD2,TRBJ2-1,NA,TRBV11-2,TGTGCCAGCAGCTCACCGGGACTAGCGGGAGTGAGGCCTCCGTTCTTC,CASSSPGLAGVRPPFF
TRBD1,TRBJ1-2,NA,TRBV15,TGTGCCACCAGCAGAGTTCGACAGGGGGCAGTTGGCTACACCTTC,CATSRVRQGAVGYTF
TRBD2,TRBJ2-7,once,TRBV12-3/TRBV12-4,TGTGCCAGCAGTTTTACGGAACTAGCGCTATCCTACGAGCAGTACTTC,CASSFTELALSYEQYF